The present T cell receptor (beta chain) was sequenced within a study of blood T cell repertoires in COVID-19. Study in general: Sites across the United States, Italy and Spain contributed samples from acute and convalescent COVID-19. PBMCs, B-cell-depleted T cells, or T cells were the source of the cDNA or gDNA that made up the material.

V dropped 1 base and J dropped 5; count of bases not matched to a gene: 7. The CDR3 runs 15 residues. Germline values: CDR1 SGHTA, CDR2 FQGNSA. Per the authors' pipeline: How many nucleated cells were present was estimated from reference gene primer amplification. Method: immunoSEQ multiplex PCR; TCRdb's copy keeps in-frame clones and lacks some. V and J calls plus clone size are reproduced from that table; the DNA served to infer D and trimming. Of about 100,000 clones listed, roughly 80% are singletons. The TCR comes from a woman in her seventies with acute or convalescent COVID-19. This chain connects TRBV7-2 to TRBJ2-5; 7 bases map to TRBD2. Sequenced input: peripheral blood. CDR3 residues: CASSLDAGVGETQYF. DNA for the CDR3: TGTGCCAGCAGCTTAGATGCGGGGGTGGGGGAGACCCAGTACTTC.